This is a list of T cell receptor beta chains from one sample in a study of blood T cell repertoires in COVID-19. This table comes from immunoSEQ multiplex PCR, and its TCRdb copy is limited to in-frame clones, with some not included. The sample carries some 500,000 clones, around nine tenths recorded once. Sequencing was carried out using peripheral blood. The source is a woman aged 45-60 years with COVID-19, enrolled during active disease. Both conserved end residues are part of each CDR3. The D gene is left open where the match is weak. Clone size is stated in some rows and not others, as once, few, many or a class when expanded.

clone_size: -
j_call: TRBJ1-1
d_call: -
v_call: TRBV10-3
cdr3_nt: TGTGCCATCAGTGAGGCGGTAGGGAGGGTAGATGAAGCTTTCTTT
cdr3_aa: CAISEAVGRVDEAFF

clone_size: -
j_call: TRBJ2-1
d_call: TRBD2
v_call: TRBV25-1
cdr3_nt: TGTGCCAGCAGGACCAAGACTAGCGGGGGGGCTTGTAATGAGCAGTTCTTC
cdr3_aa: CASRTKTSGGACNEQFF

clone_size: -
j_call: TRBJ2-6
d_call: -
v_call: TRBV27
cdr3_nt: TGTGCCAGCAGTTTATCTGTCCCGGGACTTGCTCTCGGGGCCAACGTCCTGACTTTC
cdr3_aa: CASSLSVPGLALGANVLTF

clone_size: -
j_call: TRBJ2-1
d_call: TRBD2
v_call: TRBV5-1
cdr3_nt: TGCGCCAGCAGCATAAACCTAGCGGGTTGGGGAAATGAGCAGTTCTTC
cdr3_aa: CASSINLAGWGNEQFF

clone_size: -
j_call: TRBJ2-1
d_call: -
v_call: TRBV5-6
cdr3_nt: TGTGCCAGCAGCTTGGGGTCGACTCGGGAGCAGTTCTTC
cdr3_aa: CASSLGSTREQFF

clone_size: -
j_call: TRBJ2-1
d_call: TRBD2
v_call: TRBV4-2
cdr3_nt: TGTGCCAGCAGCCAAGCAAGGTCTAGCGGGGCGTCGCCCTACAATGAGCAGTTCTTC
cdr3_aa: CASSQARSSGASPYNEQFF

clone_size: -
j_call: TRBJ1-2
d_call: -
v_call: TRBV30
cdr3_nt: TGTGCCTGGAGCCGAGGATTTGGCTACACCTTC
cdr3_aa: CAWSRGFGYTF

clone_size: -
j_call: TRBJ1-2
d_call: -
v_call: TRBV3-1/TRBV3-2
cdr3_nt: TGTGCCAGCTCCCTTAGGGAGGGGGGAATCTATGGCTACACCTTC
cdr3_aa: CASSLREGGIYGYTF

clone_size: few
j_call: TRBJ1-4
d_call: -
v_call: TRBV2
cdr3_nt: TGTGCCAGCAGTTACCCAACAGGGCTTGACGAAAAACTGTTTTTT
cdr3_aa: CASSYPTGLDEKLFF

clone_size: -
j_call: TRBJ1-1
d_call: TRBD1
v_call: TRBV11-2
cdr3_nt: TGTGCCAGCAGCGACAGGGGGCTGAACACTGAAGCTTTCTTT
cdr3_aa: CASSDRGLNTEAFF

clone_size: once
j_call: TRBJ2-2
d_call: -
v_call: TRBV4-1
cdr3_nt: TGCGCCAGCAGCCAATCTTTGGTCGGGGTTGGCGGGGAGCTGTTTTTT
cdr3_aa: CASSQSLVGVGGELFF

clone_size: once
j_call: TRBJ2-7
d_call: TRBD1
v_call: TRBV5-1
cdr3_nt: TGCGCCAGCAGCTTGGCGGACAGGGTCCACGAGCAGTACTTC
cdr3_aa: CASSLADRVHEQYF

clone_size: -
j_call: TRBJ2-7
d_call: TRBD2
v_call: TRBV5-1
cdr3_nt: TGCGCCAGCAGGAGTCCCGGGACTAGCGGGGGACCGATAAACCCCTACGAGCAGTACTTC
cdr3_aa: CASRSPGTSGGPINPYEQYF